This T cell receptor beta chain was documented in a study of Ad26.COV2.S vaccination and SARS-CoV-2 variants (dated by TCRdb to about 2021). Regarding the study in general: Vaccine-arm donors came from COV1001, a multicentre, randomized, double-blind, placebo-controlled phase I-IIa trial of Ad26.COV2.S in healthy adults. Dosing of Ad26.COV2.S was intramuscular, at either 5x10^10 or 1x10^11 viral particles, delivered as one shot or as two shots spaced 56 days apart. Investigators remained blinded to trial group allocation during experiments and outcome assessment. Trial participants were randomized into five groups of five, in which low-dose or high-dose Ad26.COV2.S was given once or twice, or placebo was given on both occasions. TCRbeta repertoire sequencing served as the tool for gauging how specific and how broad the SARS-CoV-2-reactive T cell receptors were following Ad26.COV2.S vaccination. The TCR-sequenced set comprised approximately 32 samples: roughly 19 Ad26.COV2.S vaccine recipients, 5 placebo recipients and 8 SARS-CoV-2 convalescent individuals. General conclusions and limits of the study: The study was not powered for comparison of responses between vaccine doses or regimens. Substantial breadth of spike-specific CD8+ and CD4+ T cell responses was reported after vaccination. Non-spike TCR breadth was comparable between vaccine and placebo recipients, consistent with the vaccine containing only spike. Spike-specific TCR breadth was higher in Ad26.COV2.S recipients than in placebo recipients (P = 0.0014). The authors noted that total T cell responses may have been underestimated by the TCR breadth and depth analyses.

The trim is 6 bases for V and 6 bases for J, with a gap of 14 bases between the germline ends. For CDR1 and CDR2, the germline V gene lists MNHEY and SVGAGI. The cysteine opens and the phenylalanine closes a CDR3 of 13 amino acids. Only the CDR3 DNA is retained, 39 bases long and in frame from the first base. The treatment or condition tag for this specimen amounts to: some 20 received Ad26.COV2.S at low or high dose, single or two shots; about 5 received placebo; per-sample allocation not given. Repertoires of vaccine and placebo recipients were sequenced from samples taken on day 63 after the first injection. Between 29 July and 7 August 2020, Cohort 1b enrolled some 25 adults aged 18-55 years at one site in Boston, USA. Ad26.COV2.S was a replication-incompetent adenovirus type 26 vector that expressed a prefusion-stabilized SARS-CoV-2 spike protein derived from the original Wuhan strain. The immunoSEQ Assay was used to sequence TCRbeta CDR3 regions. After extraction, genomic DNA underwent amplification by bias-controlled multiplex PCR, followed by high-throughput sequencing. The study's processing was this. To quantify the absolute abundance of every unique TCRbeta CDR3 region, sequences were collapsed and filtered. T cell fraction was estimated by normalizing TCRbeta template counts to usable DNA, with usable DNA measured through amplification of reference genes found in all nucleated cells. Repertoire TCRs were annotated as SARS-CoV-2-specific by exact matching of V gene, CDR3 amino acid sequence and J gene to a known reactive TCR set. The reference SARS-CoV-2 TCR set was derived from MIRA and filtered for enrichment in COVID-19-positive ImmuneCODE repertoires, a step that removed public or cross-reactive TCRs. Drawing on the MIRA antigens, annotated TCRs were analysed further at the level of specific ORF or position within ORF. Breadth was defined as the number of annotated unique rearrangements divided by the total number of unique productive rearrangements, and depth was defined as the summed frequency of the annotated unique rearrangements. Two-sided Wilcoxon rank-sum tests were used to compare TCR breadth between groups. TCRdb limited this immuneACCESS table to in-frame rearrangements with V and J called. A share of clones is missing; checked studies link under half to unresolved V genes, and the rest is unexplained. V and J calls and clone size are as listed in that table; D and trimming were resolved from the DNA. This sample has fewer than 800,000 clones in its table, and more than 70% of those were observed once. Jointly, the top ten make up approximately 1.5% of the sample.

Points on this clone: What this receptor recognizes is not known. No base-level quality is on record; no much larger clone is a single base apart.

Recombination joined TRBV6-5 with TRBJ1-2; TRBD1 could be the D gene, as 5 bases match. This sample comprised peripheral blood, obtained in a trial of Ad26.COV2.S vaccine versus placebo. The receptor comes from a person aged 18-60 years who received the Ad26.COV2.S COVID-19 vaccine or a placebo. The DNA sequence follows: TGTGCCAGCAGAGCCCCAGGGTTTGATGGCTACACCTTC. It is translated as CASRAPGFDGYTF.